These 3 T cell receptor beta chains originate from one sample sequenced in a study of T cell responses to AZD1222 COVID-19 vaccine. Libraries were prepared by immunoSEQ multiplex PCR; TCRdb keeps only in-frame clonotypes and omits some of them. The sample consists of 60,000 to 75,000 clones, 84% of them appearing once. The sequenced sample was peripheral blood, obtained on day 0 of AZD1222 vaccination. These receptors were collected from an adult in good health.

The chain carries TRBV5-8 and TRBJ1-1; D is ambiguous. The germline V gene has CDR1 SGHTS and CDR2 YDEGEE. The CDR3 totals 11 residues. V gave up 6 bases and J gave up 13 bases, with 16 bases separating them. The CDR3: CASTQTSSGFF. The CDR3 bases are TGTGCCAGCACCCAGACGAGCTCCGGTTTCTTT.

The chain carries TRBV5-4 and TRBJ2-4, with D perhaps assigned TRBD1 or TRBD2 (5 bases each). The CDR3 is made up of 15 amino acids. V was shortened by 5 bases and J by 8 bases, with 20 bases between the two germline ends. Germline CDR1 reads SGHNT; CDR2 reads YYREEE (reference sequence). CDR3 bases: TGTGCCAGCAGTCTCCCAGCGTCCCGAGGGGACATTCAGTACTTC. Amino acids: CASSLPASRGDIQYF.

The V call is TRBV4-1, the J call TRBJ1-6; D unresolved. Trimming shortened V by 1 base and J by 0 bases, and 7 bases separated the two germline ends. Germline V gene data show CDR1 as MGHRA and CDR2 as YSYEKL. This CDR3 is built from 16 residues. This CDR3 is CASSQVGSSYNSPLHF. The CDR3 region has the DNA TGCGCCAGCAGCCAAGTGGGGAGCTCCTATAATTCACCCCTCCACTTT.